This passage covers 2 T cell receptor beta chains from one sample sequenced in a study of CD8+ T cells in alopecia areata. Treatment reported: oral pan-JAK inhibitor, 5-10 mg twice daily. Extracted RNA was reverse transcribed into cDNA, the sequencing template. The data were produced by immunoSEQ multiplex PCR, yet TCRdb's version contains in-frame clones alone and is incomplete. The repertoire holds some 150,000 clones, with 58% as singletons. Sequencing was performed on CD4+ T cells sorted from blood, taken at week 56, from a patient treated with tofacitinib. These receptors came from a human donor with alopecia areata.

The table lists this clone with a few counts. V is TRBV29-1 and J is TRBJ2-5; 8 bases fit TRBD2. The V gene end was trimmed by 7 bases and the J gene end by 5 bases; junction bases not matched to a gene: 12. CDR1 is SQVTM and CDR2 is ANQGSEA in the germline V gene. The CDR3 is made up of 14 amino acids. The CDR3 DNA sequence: TGCAGCGCATCACTAGCGGCTAGCGGTGAGACCCAGTACTTC. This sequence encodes CSASLAASGETQYF.

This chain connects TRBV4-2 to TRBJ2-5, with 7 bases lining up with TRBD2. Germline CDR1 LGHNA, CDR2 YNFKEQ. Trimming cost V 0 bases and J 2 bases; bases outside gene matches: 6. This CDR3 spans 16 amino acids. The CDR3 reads CASSQETGGLQETQYF. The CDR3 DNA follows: TGTGCCAGCAGCCAAGAGACGGGGGGTTTACAAGAGACCCAGTACTTC.